A single sample is the source of the 21 T cell receptor beta chains below, sequenced in a study of T cell responses to AZD1222 COVID-19 vaccine. Produced via immunoSEQ multiplex PCR; TCRdb's table is partial and in-frame only. The profile shows about 120,000 clones, more than 85% of them singletons. Sequenced here: peripheral blood, sampled 28 days after the second AZD1222 dose. The source of these receptors is an adult who received the AZD1222 COVID-19 vaccine.

The V call is TRBV5-5, the J call TRBJ1-2; D is ambiguous. The CDR3 has 13 residues. Germline values: CDR1 SGHKS, CDR2 YYEKEE (reference sequence). V gave up 0 bases and J gave up 8 bases, with 11 bases separating them. CDR3 sequence: CASSLEGRSGYTF. The CDR3 coding sequence is TGTGCCAGCAGCTTGGAAGGGCGGAGCGGCTACACCTTC.

V and J are TRBV2 and TRBJ2-2, with 7 positions matching TRBD1. The V segment lost 5 bases and the J segment 2 bases; nucleotides outside the gene matches: 8. The CDR3 extends over 16 amino acids. Germline-derived CDR1 and CDR2 are SNHLY and FYNNEI. CDR3 DNA: TGTGCCAGCAGTAATACCTACAGGGGCAACACCGGGGAGCTGTTTTTT. The encoded protein is CASSNTYRGNTGELFF.

The chain carries TRBV3-1 (or the pseudogene TRBV3-2) and TRBJ1-2; 8 bases match TRBD1. With V trimmed by 1 base and J by 3 bases, 4 bases remained unmatched. CDR1 is LGHDT and CDR2 is YNNKEL in the germline V gene (reference sequence). The CDR3 contains 15 residues. The CDR3 DNA is TGTGCCAGCAGCCAAGGGACAGGGAGGGACTATGGCTACACCTTC. Protein product: CASSQGTGRDYGYTF.

V gene TRBV4-3 combines with J gene TRBJ2-7, with TRBD2 matching over 15 bases. Unmatched junction bases numbered 11, after V lost 1 base and J lost 7 bases. Germline V gives CDR1 LGHNA, CDR2 YSLEER. The CDR3 totals 18 residues. In nucleotides, the CDR3 is TGCGCCAGCAGCCAAGTGGTCGGTTCCGGGACTAGCGGGGGGGAGCAGTACTTC. This gives the protein CASSQVVGSGTSGGEQYF.

V is TRBV11-3 and J is TRBJ2-1, with 7 bases lining up with TRBD2. The CDR3 extends over 17 amino acids. Germline loops: CDR1 SGHNT, CDR2 YENEEA. The trim removed 2 bases at V and 2 bases at J, leaving 9 bases unmatched. This CDR3 reads CASSLWGTGGAYNEQFF. CDR3 bases: TGTGCCAGCAGCTTATGGGGTACGGGGGGAGCCTACAATGAGCAGTTCTTC.

The chain couples TRBV27 to TRBJ2-7; D unclear. V lost 3 bases, J lost 2 bases, and 8 bases lay in between. The CDR3 runs 13 residues. Germline values: CDR1 MNHEY, CDR2 SMNVEV (reference sequence). CDR3 nucleotide sequence: TGTGCCAGCAGTTTGGGCCAGACCTACGAGCAGTACTTC. Amino acid sequence: CASSLGQTYEQYF.

The genes are TRBV7-3 and TRBJ1-6; D remains unclear. Germline V gives CDR1 SGHTA, CDR2 FQGTGA. Between the trimmed V and J ends, which lost 6 bases and 7 bases, there was a span of 13 bases. CDR3 length: 14 amino acids. In DNA, the CDR3 is TGTGCCAGCAGGGCACAGCCCGACAATTCACCCCTCCACTTT. Translating it yields CASRAQPDNSPLHF.

The V and J genes are TRBV11-3 and TRBJ2-7; D call uncertain. Looked up from germline, CDR1 is SGHNT and CDR2 is YENEEA. CDR3 length: 15 residues. V was shortened by 0 bases and J by 2 bases, with 11 bases between the two germline ends. For the CDR3, the DNA is TGTGCCAGCAGCTTAGATCTGGGCACCACCTACGAGCAGTACTTC. Encoded protein: CASSLDLGTTYEQYF.

V and J are TRBV3-1 (or the pseudogene TRBV3-2) and TRBJ2-2, with D perhaps matching TRBD2 (6 bases). Germline V gene sequence: CDR1 LGHDT, CDR2 YNNKEL (reference sequence). Trimming took 5 bases from V and 4 from J, leaving 14 bases between them. This CDR3 contains 15 residues. The CDR3 coding sequence is TGTGCCAGCAGCGCGCGGACTACGGTCACCGGGGAGCTGTTTTTT. This encodes CASSARTTVTGELFF.

The CDR3 sequence is CASNFGQAGNTIYF. CDR3 DNA: TGTGCCAGCAACTTCGGACAGGCCGGAAACACCATATATTTT. The chain combines TRBV2 with TRBJ1-3; 7 bases line up with TRBD1. Per germline, CDR1 SNHLY and CDR2 FYNNEI. The CDR3 is made up of 14 amino acids. J was trimmed by 4 bases and V by 7 bases; bases with no gene match: 7.

V is TRBV18 and J is TRBJ1-1, with TRBD1 matching 9 bases. CDR1 KGHSH and CDR2 LQKENI come from the germline V gene. The V segment lost 3 bases and the J segment 0 bases; nucleotides outside the gene matches: 11. This CDR3 spans 18 amino acids. The DNA for the CDR3 is TGTGCCAGCTCACCCCTGGCGACAGGGGGGATCATGAACACTGAAGCTTTCTTT. Residues: CASSPLATGGIMNTEAFF.

The chain is built from TRBV6-6 and TRBJ1-2; D not certain. Per germline, CDR1 MNHNY and CDR2 SVGAGI (reference sequence). The germline V and J ends were trimmed by 6 bases and 7 bases, with 12 bases remaining between them. The CDR3 sequence is 12 residues long. For the CDR3, the DNA is TGTGCCAGCAGAAATGGGATAGGTGGCTACACCTTC. Residues: CASRNGIGGYTF.

V usage is TRBV11-2 and J usage is TRBJ1-6; 8 bases are shared with TRBD1. This CDR3 is built from 18 residues. Germline CDR1 SGHAT, CDR2 FQNNGV. V lost 2 bases and J lost 1; bases outside the gene matches: 7. The CDR3 spells CASSLRQGAGSYNSPLHF. CDR3 nucleotide sequence: TGTGCCAGCAGCTTAAGGCAGGGGGCGGGGTCCTATAATTCACCCCTCCACTTT.

Of note for this clone: Without the conserved terminal phenylalanine or tryptophan, this CDR3 likely stems from a read error. The limits of the CDR3 on the DNA are not certain, so only TCRdb's listed CDR3 is given. The CDR3: CASSQGRNTGTWI. The chain joins TRBV4-1 to TRBJ1-2. Germline values: CDR1 MGHRA, CDR2 YSYEKL. The CDR3 totals 13 residues, both ends included.

The rearrangement joins TRBV19 to TRBJ2-7; D perhaps matches TRBD1 (5 bases). This CDR3 spans 14 amino acids. V lost 4 bases and J lost 5, with 15 bases in between. Germline assignment: CDR1 LNHDA and CDR2 SQIVND (reference sequence). CDR3 residues: CASSRGREYDEQYF. CDR3 coding DNA: TGTGCCAGTAGTAGGGGCAGGGAATATGACGAGCAGTACTTC.

The chain is built from TRBV21-1 and TRBJ1-5; the table calls TRBD1, which could not be checked here. TRBV21-1 is recorded as a pseudogene. The CDR3 loop spans 15 amino acids. As DNA, the CDR3 is TGTGCCAGCAGCAAAGAGGGTCCTGGGGGCCAGCCCCAGCATTTT. It translates to CASSKEGPGGQPQHF.

For the CDR3, the DNA is TGTGCCTGGAGTGAAAGGGAAACTGAAGCTTTCTTT. This encodes CAWSERETEAFF. The chain has TRBV30 and TRBJ1-1; D is ambiguous. Germline values: CDR1 GTSNPN, CDR2 SVGIG (reference sequence). The ends were cut back, 1 base at V and 5 bases at J, with 8 bases in the middle. The CDR3 loop spans 12 amino acids.

The chain links TRBV27 to TRBJ2-5, with a tentative D call TRBD2 (5 bases). V was pared by 3 bases and J by 10 bases, with 9 bases between. Per germline, CDR1 MNHEY and CDR2 SMNVEV (reference sequence). The CDR3 is made up of 11 amino acids. The CDR3 loop reads CASSFGLVQYF. The CDR3, as DNA: TGTGCCAGCAGTTTCGGACTGGTCCAGTACTTC.

The V call is TRBV18, the J call TRBJ1-1; no reliable D call. V lost 2 bases, J lost 1 base, and 11 bases lay in between. The CDR3 is 15 residues long. From germline, CDR1 is KGHSH and CDR2 LQKENI. In DNA form, the CDR3 reads TGTGCCAGCTCACCATTGGACTCAGGGAACACTGAAGCTTTCTTT. Translation: CASSPLDSGNTEAFF. The whole variable domain, remainder taken from reference TRBV18 and TRBJ1-1, is NAGVMQNPRHLVRRRGQEARLRCSPMKGHSHVYWYRQLPEEGLKFMVYLQKENIIDESGMPKERFSAEFPKEGPSILRIQQVVRGDSAAYFCASSPLDSGNTEAFFGQGTRLTVV.

The rearrangement joins TRBV5-5 to TRBJ2-7; TRBD2 matches 9 bases. Trimming removed 4 bases from V and 0 bases from J; junction bases left unmatched: 14. Germline lookup yields CDR1 SGHKS and CDR2 YYEKEE (reference sequence). The CDR3 is 18 amino acids. The CDR3 loop reads CASSPLTPSGASSYEQYF. For the CDR3, the DNA is TGTGCCAGCAGCCCCCTGACCCCTAGCGGGGCGAGCTCCTACGAGCAGTACTTC.

This clone has a handful of counts. The chain employs TRBV11-3 and TRBJ2-7; D gene ambiguous. Germline V gene sequence: CDR1 SGHNT, CDR2 YENEEA. V was trimmed by 2 bases and J by 6 bases, leaving 11 bases between them. The CDR3 is 13 amino acids. This chain's CDR3 is CASSLTRSGEQYF. The DNA for the CDR3 is TGTGCCAGCAGCTTAACCCGGTCGGGCGAGCAGTACTTC.